This T cell receptor beta chain was obtained from a study of T cells in localized non-small cell lung cancer. Sequenced by immunoSEQ multiplex PCR; TCRdb stores in-frame clones only, minus some. The repertoire holds roughly 25,000 clones, with 86% as singletons. From germline, CDR1 is SGHAT and CDR2 FQNNGV. Trimming took 6 bases from V and 5 from J, leaving 16 bases between them. The CDR3 is made up of 14 amino acids. The TCR comes from a male donor aged 60 or over with stage II squamous cell lung carcinoma. The rearrangement links TRBV11-2 to TRBJ2-5; the D gene is possibly TRBD2 (6 bases). The sample was peripheral blood, taken before any cancer treatment. The CDR3 spells CASRHWRDGETQYF. The CDR3 coding sequence is TGTGCCAGCAGACACTGGCGGGACGGGGAGACCCAGTACTTC.